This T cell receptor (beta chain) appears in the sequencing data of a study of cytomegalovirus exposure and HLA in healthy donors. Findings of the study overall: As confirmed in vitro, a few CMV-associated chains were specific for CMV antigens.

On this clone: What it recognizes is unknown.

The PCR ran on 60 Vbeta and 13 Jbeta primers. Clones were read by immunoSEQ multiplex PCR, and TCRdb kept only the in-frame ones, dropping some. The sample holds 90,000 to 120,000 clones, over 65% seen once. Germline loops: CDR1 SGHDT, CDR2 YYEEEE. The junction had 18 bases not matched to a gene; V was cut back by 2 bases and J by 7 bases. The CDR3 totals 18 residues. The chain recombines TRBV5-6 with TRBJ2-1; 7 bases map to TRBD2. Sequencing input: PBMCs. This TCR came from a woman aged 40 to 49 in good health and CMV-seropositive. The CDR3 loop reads CASSFRGSGPWGRNEQFF. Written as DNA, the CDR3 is TGTGCCAGCAGCTTTCGGGGTAGCGGGCCCTGGGGGAGGAATGAGCAGTTCTTC.